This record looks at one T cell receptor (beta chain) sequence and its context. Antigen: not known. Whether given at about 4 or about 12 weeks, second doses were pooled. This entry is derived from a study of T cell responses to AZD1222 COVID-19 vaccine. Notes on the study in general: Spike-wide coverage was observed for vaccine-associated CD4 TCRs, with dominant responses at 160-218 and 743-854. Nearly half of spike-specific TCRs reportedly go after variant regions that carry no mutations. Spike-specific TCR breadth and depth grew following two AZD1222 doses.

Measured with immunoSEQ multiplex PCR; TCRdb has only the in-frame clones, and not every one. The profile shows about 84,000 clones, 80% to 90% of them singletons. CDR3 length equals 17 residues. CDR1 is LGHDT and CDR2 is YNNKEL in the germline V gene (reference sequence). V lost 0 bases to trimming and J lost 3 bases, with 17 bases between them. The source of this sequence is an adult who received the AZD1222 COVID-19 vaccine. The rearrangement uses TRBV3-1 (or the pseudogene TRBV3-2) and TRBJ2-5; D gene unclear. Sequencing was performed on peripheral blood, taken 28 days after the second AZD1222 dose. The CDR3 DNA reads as TGTGCCAGCAGCCAAGATCTAAGAAACAGACGGAAAGAGACCCAGTACTTC. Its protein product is CASSQDLRNRRKETQYF.